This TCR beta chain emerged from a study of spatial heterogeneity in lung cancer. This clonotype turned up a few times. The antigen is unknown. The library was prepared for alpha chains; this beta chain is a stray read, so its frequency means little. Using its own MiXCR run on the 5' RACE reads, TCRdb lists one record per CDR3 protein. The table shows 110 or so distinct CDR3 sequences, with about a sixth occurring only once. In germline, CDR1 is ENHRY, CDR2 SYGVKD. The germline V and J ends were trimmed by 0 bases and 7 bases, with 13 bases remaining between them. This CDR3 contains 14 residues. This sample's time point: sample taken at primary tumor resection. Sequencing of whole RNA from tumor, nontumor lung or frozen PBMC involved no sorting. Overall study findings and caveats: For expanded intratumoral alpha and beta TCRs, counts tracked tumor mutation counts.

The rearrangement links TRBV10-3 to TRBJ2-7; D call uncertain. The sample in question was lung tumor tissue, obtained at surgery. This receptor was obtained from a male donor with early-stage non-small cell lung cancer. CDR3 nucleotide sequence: TGTGCCATCAGTGAGTCCTCGGATGTGGGGGAGCAGTACTTC. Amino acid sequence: CAISESSDVGEQYF.